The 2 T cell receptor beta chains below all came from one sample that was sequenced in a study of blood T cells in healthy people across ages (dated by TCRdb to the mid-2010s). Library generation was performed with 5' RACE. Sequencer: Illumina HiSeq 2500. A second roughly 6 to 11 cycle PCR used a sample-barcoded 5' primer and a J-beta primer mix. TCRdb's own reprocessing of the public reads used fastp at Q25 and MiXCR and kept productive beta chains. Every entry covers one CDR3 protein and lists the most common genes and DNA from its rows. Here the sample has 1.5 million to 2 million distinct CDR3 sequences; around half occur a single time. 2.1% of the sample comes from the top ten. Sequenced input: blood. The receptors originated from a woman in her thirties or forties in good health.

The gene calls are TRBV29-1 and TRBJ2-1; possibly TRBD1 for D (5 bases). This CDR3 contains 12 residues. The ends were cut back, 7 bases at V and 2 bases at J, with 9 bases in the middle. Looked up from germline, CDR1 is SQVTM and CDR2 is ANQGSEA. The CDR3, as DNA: TGCAGCGCCGGACACCCCTACAATGAGCAGTTCTTC. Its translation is CSAGHPYNEQFF.

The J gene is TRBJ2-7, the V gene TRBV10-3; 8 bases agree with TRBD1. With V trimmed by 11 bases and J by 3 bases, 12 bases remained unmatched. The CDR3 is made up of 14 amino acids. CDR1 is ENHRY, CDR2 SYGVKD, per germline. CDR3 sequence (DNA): TGTGCCGCCACGGACAGGGAGTGGGGCTACGAGCAGTACTTC. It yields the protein CAATDREWGYEQYF.